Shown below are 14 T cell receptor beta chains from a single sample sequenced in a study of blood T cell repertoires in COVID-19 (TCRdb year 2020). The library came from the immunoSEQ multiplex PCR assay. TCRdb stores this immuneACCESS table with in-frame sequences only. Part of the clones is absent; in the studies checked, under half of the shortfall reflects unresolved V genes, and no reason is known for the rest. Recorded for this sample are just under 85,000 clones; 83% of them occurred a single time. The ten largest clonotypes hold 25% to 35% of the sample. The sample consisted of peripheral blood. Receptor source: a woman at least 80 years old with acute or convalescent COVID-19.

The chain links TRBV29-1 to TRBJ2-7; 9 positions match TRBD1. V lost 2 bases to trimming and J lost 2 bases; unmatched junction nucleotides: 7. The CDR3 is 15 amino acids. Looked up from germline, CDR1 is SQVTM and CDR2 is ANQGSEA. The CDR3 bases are TGCAGCGTTGAAAGTAGGACAGGGGTACCCTACGAGCAGTACTTC. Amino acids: CSVESRTGVPYEQYF.

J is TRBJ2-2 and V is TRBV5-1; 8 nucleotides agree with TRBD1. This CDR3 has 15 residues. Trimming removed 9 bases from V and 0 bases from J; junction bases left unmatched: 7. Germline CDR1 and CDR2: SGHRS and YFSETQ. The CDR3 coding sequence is TGCGCCACCTCGACAGGGGCAACGAACACCGGGGAGCTGTTTTTT. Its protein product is CATSTGATNTGELFF.

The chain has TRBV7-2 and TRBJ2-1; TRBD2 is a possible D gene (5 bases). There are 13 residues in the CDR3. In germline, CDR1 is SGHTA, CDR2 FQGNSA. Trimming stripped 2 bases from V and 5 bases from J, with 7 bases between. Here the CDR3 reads CASSLTRDNEQFF. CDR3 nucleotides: TGTGCCAGCAGCTTAACGCGGGACAATGAGCAGTTCTTC.

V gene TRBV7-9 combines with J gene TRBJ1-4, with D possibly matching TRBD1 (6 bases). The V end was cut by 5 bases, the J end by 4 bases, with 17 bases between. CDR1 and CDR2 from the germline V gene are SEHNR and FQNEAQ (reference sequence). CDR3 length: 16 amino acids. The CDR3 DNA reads TGTGCCAGCAGCATAATCCGGGACATTAGTAATGAAAAACTGTTTTTT. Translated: CASSIIRDISNEKLFF. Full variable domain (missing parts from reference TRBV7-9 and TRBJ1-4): DTGVSQNPRHKITKRGQNVTFRCDPISEHNRLYWYRQTLGQGPEFLTYFQNEAQLEKSRLLSDRFSAERPKGSFSTLEIQRTEQGDSAMYLCASSIIRDISNEKLFFGSGTQLSVL.

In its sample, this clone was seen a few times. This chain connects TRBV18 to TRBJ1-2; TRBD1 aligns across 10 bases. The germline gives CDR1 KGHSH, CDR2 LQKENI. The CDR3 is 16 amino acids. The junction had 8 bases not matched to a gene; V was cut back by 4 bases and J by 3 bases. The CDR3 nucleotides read TGTGCCAGCTCACTCGAAGGGACAGGGGAGGACTATGGCTACACCTTC. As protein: CASSLEGTGEDYGYTF.

CDR3 in amino acids: CASSLGGRELHEQYF. CDR3 nucleotide sequence: TGCGCCAGCAGCTTGGGGGGGCGGGAGTTGCACGAGCAGTACTTC. This chain joins TRBV5-1 and TRBJ2-7, with a weak D call TRBD2 (7 bases). Germline V gene sequence: CDR1 SGHRS, CDR2 YFSETQ. This CDR3 is 15 amino acids long. V was shortened by 0 bases and J by 5 bases, with 15 bases between the two germline ends.

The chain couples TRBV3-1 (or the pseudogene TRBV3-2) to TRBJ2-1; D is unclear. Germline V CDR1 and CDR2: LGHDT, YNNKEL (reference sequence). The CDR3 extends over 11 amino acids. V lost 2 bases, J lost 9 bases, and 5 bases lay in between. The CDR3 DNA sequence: TGTGCCAGCAGCCAACTACGTGAGCAGTTCTTC. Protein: CASSQLREQFF.

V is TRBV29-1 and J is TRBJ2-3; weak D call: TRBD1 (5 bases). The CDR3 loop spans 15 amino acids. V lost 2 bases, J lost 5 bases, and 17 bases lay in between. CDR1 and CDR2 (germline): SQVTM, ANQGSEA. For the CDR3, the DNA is TGCAGCGTTGAACAAGGGGATGGCGACCTAGATACGCAGTATTTT. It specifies CSVEQGDGDLDTQYF.

CDR3 DNA: TGTGCCAGCAGCTTGATAGCCGCCGATACGCAGTATTTT. It yields the protein CASSLIAADTQYF. The chain has TRBV7-6 and TRBJ2-3; D remains ambiguous. The CDR3 spans 13 residues. CDR1 is SGHVS, CDR2 FNYEAQ, per germline. V lost 3 bases and J lost 6, with 10 bases in between.

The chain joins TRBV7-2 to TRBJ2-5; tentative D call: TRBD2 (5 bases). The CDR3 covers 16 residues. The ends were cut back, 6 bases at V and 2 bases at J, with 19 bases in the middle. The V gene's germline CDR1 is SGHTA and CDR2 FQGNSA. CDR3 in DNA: TGTGCCAGCAGTACCAGTAAAGCGGCGCCGCAAGAGACCCAGTACTTC. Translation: CASSTSKAAPQETQYF.

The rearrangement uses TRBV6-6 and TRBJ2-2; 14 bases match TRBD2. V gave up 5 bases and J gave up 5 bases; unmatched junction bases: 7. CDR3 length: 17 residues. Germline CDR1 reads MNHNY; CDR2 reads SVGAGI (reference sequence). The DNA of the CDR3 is TGTGCCAGCAGTCGACGACTAGCGGGAGGGTCGACCGGGGAGCTGTTTTTT. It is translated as CASSRRLAGGSTGELFF.

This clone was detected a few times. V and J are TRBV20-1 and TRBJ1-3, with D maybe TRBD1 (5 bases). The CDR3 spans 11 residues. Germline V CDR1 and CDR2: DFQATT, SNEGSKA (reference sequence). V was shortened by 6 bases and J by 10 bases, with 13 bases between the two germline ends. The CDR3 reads CSAVRGETIYF. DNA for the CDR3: TGCAGTGCCGTACGGGGGGAGACCATATATTTT.

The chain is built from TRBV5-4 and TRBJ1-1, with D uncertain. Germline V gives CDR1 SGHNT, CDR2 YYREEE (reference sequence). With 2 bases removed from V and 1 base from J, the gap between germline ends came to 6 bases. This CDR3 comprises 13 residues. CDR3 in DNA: TGTGCCAGCAGCTTAATCGGGAACACTGAAGCTTTCTTT. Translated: CASSLIGNTEAFF. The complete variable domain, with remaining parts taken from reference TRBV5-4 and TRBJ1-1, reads ETGVTQSPTHLIKTRGQQVTLRCSSQSGHNTVSWYQQALGQGPQFIFQYYREEENGRGNFPPRFSGLQFPNYSSELNVNALELDDSALYLCASSLIGNTEAFFGQGTRLTVV.

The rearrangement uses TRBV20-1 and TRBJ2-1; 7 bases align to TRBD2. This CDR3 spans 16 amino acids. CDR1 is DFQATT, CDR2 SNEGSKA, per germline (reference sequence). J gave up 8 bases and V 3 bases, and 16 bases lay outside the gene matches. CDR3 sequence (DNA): TGCAGTGCTAGTGGATGGGGAGGGGTCTTACAGCATGAGCAGTTCTTC. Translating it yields CSASGWGGVLQHEQFF.